A single sample is the source of the 10 T cell receptor beta chains below, sequenced in a study of beta chain features in type 1 diabetes. General study results and limits: People with Type 1 diabetes carried modestly yet significantly shorter TCRB CDR3s in all four CD4+ subsets.

Antigens of these TCRs are unknown. TCRB transcripts that were expressed got sequenced, as all of the isolated RNA had been reverse transcribed. Sequenced by immunoSEQ multiplex PCR; TCRdb stores in-frame clones only, minus some. The table shows hundreds of thousands of clones, with roughly an eighth occurring only once. Specimen: naive CD4+ T cells from blood. The receptors were sampled from a man aged 18 to 29 with type 1 diabetes.

This clone appeared a few times. One end of the junction varies from germline; a read error may be responsible. V is TRBV7-7 and J is TRBJ2-3; tentative D call: TRBD1 (5 bases). The CDR3 runs 16 residues. Germline V CDR1 and CDR2: SSHAT, FNYEAQ (reference sequence). CDR3 amino acids: CASSSSRGGSTDTQYF. DNA for the CDR3: TGTGCTAGCAGTTCGTCAAGGGGCGGTAGCACAGATACGCAGTATTTT. The whole variable domain, remainder taken from reference TRBV7-7 and TRBJ2-3, is GAGVSQSPRYKVTKRGQDVTLRCDPISSHATLYWYQQALGQGPEFLTYFNYEAQPDKSGLPSDRFSAERPEGSISTLTIQRTEQRDSAMYRCASSSSRGGSTDTQYFGPGTRLTVL.

The V and J genes are TRBV5-1 and TRBJ2-1, with 7 bases that match TRBD1. V lost 2 bases to trimming and J lost 1 base; unmatched junction nucleotides: 6. The CDR3 length is 16 residues. Germline CDR1 reads SGHRS; CDR2 reads YFSETQ. For the CDR3, the DNA is TGCGCCAGCAGCTTCGGGGCAGGGGGTTCCTACAATGAGCAGTTCTTC. This gives the protein CASSFGAGGSYNEQFF.

This clone has more than one count but fewer than ten. The chain combines TRBV30 with TRBJ2-3; 10 positions agree with TRBD2. The V and J ends lost 8 bases and 5 bases, in that order; junction bases with no gene match: 7. This CDR3 is built from 13 residues. Germline V CDR1 and CDR2: GTSNPN, SVGIG (reference sequence). CDR3 sequence (DNA): TGTGCCCGCCGGGTAGCGGGAGGAGATACGCAGTATTTT. Its protein is CARRVAGGDTQYF.

This clone turned up a few times. V gene TRBV30 combines with J gene TRBJ2-3, with a tentative D call TRBD1 (6 bases). V gave up 4 bases and J gave up 3 bases, with 8 bases separating them. The CDR3 length is 12 residues. Germline V gene sequence: CDR1 GTSNPN, CDR2 SVGIG (reference sequence). CDR3 DNA: TGTGCCTGGACCCAGGGGACAGATACGCAGTATTTT. Amino acids: CAWTQGTDTQYF.

This clone has a handful of counts. The chain couples TRBV5-4 to TRBJ2-3; 7 bases map to TRBD2. The CDR3 contains 15 residues. The germline CDR1 and CDR2 sequences are SGHNT and YYREEE (reference sequence). Trimming removed 4 bases from V and 0 bases from J; junction bases left unmatched: 5. The CDR3: CASSPLSGSTDTQYF. The DNA of the CDR3 is TGTGCCAGCAGCCCTCTTAGCGGGAGCACAGATACGCAGTATTTT.

The rearrangement uses TRBV5-1 and TRBJ2-1, with 10 bases identical to TRBD2. The CDR3 spans 16 residues. Germline CDR1 reads SGHRS; CDR2 reads YFSETQ. V dropped 6 bases and J dropped 2; count of bases not matched to a gene: 8. The CDR3 reads CASTRGLAGAYNEQFF. The DNA for the CDR3 is TGCGCCAGCACCCGGGGGCTAGCGGGGGCCTACAATGAGCAGTTCTTC.

This rearrangement joins TRBV30 to TRBJ2-5; D is undetermined. V lost 4 bases, J lost 7 bases, and 16 bases lay in between. Germline V gives CDR1 GTSNPN, CDR2 SVGIG (reference sequence). The CDR3 contains 13 residues. Written as DNA, the CDR3 is TGTGCCTGGACAGGATTACCCTGGGGGACCCAGTACTTC. Its protein is CAWTGLPWGTQYF. Full variable domain (missing parts from reference TRBV30 and TRBJ2-5): SQTIHQWPATLVQPVGSPLSLECTVEGTSNPNLYWYRQAAGRGLQLLFYSVGIGQISSEVPQNLSASRPQDRQFILSSKKLLLSDSGFYLCAWTGLPWGTQYFGPGTRLLVL.

This clone has more than one count but fewer than ten. One junction end disagrees with the germline gene, perhaps due to a read error. J is TRBJ1-1 and V is TRBV2, with D hard to call. Germline loops: CDR1 SNHLY, CDR2 FYNNEI. The CDR3 is made up of 10 amino acids. The CDR3 DNA reads as TGTGCCAGCAGTGATCGGGCTCTCTCCTTT. This translates into CASSDRALSF. Based on the CDR3 plus reference TRBV2 and TRBJ1-1, the full variable domain is EPEVTQTPSHQVTQMGQEVILRCVPISNHLYFYWYRQILGQKVEFLVSFYNNEISEKSEIFDDQFSVERPDGSNFTLKIRSTKLEDSAMYFCASSDRALSFGQGTRLTVV.

A few counts support this clone. V usage is TRBV28 and J usage is TRBJ2-7; 8 nucleotides line up with TRBD1. The CDR3 is 16 amino acids. The V gene's germline CDR1 is MDHEN and CDR2 SYDVKM. V lost 5 bases and J lost 3; bases outside the gene matches: 12. The CDR3: CASSPNGQGNFYEQYF. The CDR3 coding sequence is TGTGCCAGCAGTCCAAACGGACAGGGAAATTTCTACGAGCAGTACTTC.

Only a few counts were recorded for this clone. This CDR3 reads CASSELDRLDYEQYF. The CDR3 DNA reads TGCGCCAGCAGCGAGTTGGACAGGTTGGACTACGAGCAGTACTTC. The chain is built from TRBV4-1 and TRBJ2-7; 7 nucleotides agree with TRBD1. CDR1 is MGHRA and CDR2 is YSYEKL in the germline V gene. The CDR3 is 15 residues long. With 5 bases clipped from V and 3 bases from J, the junction kept 10 bases outside the gene matches.